This TCR beta chain was documented in a study of cytomegalovirus exposure and HLA in healthy donors. Overall study results and limits: What a later analysis showed was that several of the most significant clusters appeared linked to common viral pathogens. Rare sequences made up most TCRs, while some public TCRs were found in many donors. Clonal expansion was found to be greater in HLA-associated TCR beta chains than in equally common others in a later analysis.

Researchers ran the PCR with 60 Vbeta and 13 Jbeta primers. Some clones are missing from TCRdb's copy, which holds only in-frame ones; the method was immunoSEQ multiplex PCR. This sample's table has about 130,000 clones. By frequency, this clone is medium-sized. Its antigen is not known. The sequencing input was PBMCs. The clonotype originates from a man between 18 and 29 years old in good health and CMV-seronegative.

The CDR3 nucleotides read TGTGCCAGCAGTCGGACAGGGGTAGGCACTGAAGCTTTCTTT. Amino acid sequence: CASSRTGVGTEAFF. The genes are TRBV2 and TRBJ1-1; TRBD1 matches 9 bases. This CDR3 contains 14 residues. Germline loops: CDR1 SNHLY, CDR2 FYNNEI. V lost 5 bases to trimming and J lost 4 bases; unmatched junction nucleotides: 5.